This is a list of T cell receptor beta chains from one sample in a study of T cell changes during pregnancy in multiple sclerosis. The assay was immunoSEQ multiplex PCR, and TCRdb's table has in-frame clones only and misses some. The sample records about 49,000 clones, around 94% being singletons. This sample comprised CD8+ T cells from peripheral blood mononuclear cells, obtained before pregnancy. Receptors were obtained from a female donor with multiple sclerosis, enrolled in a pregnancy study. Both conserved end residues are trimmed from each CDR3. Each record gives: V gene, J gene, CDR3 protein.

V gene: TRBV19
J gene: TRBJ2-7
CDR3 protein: ASSIGGGPLYEQY

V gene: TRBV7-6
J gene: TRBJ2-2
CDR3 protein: ASSLAGGHTGELF

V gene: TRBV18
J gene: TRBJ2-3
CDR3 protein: ASSPLAGTSMDTQY

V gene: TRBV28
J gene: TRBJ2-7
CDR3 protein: ASSSAGTLSYEQY

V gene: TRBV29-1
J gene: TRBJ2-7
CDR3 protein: SVLGQGPLEQY

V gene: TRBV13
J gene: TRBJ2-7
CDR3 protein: ASSSGTPSYEQY

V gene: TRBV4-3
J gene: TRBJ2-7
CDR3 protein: ASSQGTVGEQY

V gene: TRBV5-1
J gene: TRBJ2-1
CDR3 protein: ASSVRTGWYNEQF

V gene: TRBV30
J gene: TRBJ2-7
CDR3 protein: AWSARDLSYEQY

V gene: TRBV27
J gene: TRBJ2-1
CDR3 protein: ASSLPAGEQF

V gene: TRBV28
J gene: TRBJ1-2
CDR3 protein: ASRGQRGTFYGYT

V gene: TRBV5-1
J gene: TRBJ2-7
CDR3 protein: ASQENRGVWEQY

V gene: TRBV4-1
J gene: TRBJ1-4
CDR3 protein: ASSQKYSNEKLF

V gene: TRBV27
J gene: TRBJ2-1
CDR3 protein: ASSLRSAGAGGNEQF

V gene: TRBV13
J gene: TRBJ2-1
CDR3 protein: ASSLRQGAYNEQF

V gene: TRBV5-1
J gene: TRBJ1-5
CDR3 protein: ASSLRVNQPQH

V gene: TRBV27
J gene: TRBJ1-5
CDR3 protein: ASSLYRGTGQPQH

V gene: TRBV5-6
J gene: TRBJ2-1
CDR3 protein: ASSGGLADIINEQF

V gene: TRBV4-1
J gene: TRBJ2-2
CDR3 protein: ASSHSLRLAGGRNTGELF

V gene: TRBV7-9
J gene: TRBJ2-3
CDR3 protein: ASSPLGLAGTDTQY

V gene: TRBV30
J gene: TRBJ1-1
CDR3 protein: AWSVGAIPEAF

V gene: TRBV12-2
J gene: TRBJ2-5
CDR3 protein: ASRLAGEETQY

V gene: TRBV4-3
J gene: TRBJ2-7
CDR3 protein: ASSQLPGQHEQY

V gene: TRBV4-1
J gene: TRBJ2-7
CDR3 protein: ASSQDLGYEQY

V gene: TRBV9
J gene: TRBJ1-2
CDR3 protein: ASSDRIYGYT

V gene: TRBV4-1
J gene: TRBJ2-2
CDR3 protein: ASSLLAGAGELF

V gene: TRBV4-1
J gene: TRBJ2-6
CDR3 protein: ASSQDRWQGAVAGANVLT

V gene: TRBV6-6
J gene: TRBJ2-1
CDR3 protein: ASSYGGSTHNEQF

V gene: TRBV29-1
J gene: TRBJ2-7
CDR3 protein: SVVGLEPGQGPYEQY

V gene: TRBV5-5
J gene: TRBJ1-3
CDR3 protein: ASSLRTGGSGNTIY

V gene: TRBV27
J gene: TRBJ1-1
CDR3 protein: ASRRPGENTEAF

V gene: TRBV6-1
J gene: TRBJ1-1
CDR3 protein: ASSVQGAALEAF

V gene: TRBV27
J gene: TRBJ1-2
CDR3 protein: ASRDRANYGYT

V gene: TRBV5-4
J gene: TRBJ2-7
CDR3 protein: ASSPDLTGDGVGEQY

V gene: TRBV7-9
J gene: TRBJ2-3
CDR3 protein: ASSPSGSSDTQY

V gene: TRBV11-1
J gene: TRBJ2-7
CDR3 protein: ASSPLSLGGEQY

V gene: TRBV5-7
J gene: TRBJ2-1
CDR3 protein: ASSLEAGLACDDEQF

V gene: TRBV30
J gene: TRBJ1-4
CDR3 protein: AWHSGGWGKLF

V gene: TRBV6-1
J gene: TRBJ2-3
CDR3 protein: ASSEGGRATDTQY

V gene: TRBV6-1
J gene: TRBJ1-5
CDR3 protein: ASRRTGDQPQH

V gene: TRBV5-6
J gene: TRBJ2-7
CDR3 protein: ASTSSYEQY

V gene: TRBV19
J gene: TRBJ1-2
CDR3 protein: ASTLVFSRLDGYT

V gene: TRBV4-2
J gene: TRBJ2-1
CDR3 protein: ASRETSGNVDEQF

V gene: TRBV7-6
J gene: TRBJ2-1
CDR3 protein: ASIPAGGRNEQF